Each of the 31 T cell receptor beta chains below was sequenced from the same sample in a study of blood T cells in healthy people across ages (dated by TCRdb to between 2014 and 2016). Library generation was performed with 5' RACE. The sample was run on an Illumina HiSeq 2500. A second roughly 7 to 11 cycle PCR used a sample-barcoded 5' primer and a J-beta primer mix. Starting from the raw public reads, TCRdb applied fastp trimming at Q25, assembled clones with MiXCR and retained in-frame beta chains. All rows with the same CDR3 protein become a single entry with the most common DNA and genes. This sample gives 1,500,000 or so distinct CDR3 sequences in total; approximately 63% of them show up just once. The ten top clones hold 6.5% to 8.5% of the sample. Sequencing input: blood. The receptor set was obtained from a man between 18 and 35 years old in good health.

The gene calls are TRBV19 and TRBJ2-2, with D maybe TRBD2 (5 bases). The CDR3 is made up of 15 amino acids. The germline V gene has CDR1 LNHDA and CDR2 SQIVND (reference sequence). The V end was cut by 2 bases, the J end by 0 bases, with 7 bases between. The CDR3, as DNA: TGTGCCAGTAGTATAATAGCGACGAACACCGGGGAGCTGTTTTTT. Amino acids: CASSIIATNTGELFF.

V is TRBV10-3 and J is TRBJ2-1; D ambiguous. Germline V gives CDR1 ENHRY, CDR2 SYGVKD. Trimming cost V 2 bases and J 5 bases, with 13 bases left between them. This CDR3 comprises 15 residues. CDR3 DNA sequence: TGTGCCATCAGTGAGAGTGCAGAGACAAACAATGAGCAGTTCTTC. Protein product: CAISESAETNNEQFF.

The V and J genes are TRBV28 and TRBJ2-1, with 10 nucleotides matching TRBD2. The J call could be wrong; TRBJ2-7 is a better fit for the DNA end. CDR1 MDHEN and CDR2 SYDVKM come from the germline V gene. CDR3 length: 17 amino acids. The CDR3 sequence: CASSRSSGRAFYNEQYF. In DNA form, the CDR3 reads TGTGCCAGCAGTCGCTCCAGCGGGAGGGCCTTTTACAATGAGCAGTACTTC.

The V gene is TRBV10-3, the J gene TRBJ1-2; D not certain. Trimming shortened V by 0 bases and J by 3 bases, and 11 bases separated the two germline ends. The CDR3 runs 15 residues. The germline V gene has CDR1 ENHRY and CDR2 SYGVKD. The DNA of the CDR3 is TGTGCCATCAGTGAGTCGACTCGGGCCGACTATGGCTACACCTTC. Protein: CAISESTRADYGYTF.

This clonotype has more than one count but fewer than ten. The chain links TRBV7-2 to TRBJ2-7, with D uncertain. The J call may be wrong; the DNA end is better matched by TRBJ2-5. There are 14 residues in the CDR3. CDR1 and CDR2 (germline): SGHTA, FQGNSA. DNA for the CDR3: TGTGCCAGCAGCCGTTATAAGGGACAAGAGACCCAGTACTTC. Residues: CASSRYKGQETQYF.

J is TRBJ2-5 and V is TRBV7-9; the D gene could be TRBD1 or TRBD2 (5 bases each). The J call is in doubt because the DNA end fits TRBJ2-7 better. Germline lookup yields CDR1 SEHNR and CDR2 FQNEAQ (reference sequence). This CDR3 has 15 amino acids. The CDR3 spells CASSSRGGYTYEQYF. CDR3 in DNA: TGTGCCAGCAGCTCCCGGGGCGGGTACACCTACGAGCAGTACTTC.

This clonotype was observed a handful of times. The J gene is TRBJ1-5, the V gene TRBV6-2 or TRBV6-3; 8 bases are a match to TRBD1. Per germline, CDR1 MNHEY and CDR2 SVGEGT. Losses at the gene ends were 2 bases for V and 7 bases for J; bases not matched to a gene: 7. The CDR3 has 15 amino acids. Written as DNA, the CDR3 is TGTGCCAGCAGTTACGACAGGGGTAAAAACCAGCCCCAGCATTTT. This translates into CASSYDRGKNQPQHF.

CDR3 amino acids: CASSIGTGRREQYF. For the CDR3, the DNA is TGTGCCAGCAGCATAGGGACAGGCCGACGGGAGCAGTACTTC. The chain links TRBV27 to TRBJ2-7; 8 bases fit TRBD1. This CDR3 has 14 residues. V shed 6 bases, J shed 7 bases, and the junction held 11 bases outside the gene matches. Germline assignment: CDR1 MNHEY and CDR2 SMNVEV (reference sequence).

The V call is TRBV20-1, the J call TRBJ1-1; weak D call: TRBD1 (6 bases). The CDR3 runs 15 residues. V lost 0 bases, J lost 6 bases, and 17 bases lay in between. Germline V gene data show CDR1 as DFQATT and CDR2 as SNEGSKA (reference sequence). CDR3 residues: CSARDPGVGKAEAFF. CDR3 nucleotides: TGCAGTGCTAGAGATCCAGGGGTGGGAAAAGCTGAAGCTTTCTTT.

The V call is TRBV15, the J call TRBJ2-3, with D possibly TRBD1 on 6 matching bases. Germline V gives CDR1 LNHNV, CDR2 YYDKDF (reference sequence). V lost 3 bases and J 6 bases, leaving 16 bases between the germline ends. The CDR3 runs to 15 residues. CDR3 bases: TGTGCCACCAGCAGGGGGGCTGGCGGGTTTGATACGCAGTATTTT. Protein: CATSRGAGGFDTQYF.

The chain couples TRBV20-1 to TRBJ2-5, with a weak D call TRBD2 (6 bases). The germline V gene encodes CDR1 DFQATT and CDR2 SNEGSKA (reference sequence). Trimming removed 3 bases at V and 2 bases at J, with 13 bases between. The CDR3 sequence is 14 residues long. The CDR3 DNA is TGCAGTGCTAGTCCCTCCGGGGGACAAGAGACCCAGTACTTC. This encodes CSASPSGGQETQYF.

This clonotype was counted a few times. The chain is built from TRBV5-1 and TRBJ2-1; D call uncertain. Germline CDR1 reads SGHRS; CDR2 reads YFSETQ. The CDR3 loop spans 14 amino acids. V lost 6 bases and J lost 0, with 10 bases in between. This CDR3 is CASNNDRSYNEQFF. The CDR3 nucleotides are TGCGCCAGCAATAACGATCGCTCCTACAATGAGCAGTTCTTC.

The genes are TRBV29-1 and TRBJ2-1, with TRBD2 matching over 13 bases. Germline CDR1 is SQVTM and CDR2 is ANQGSEA. Trimming removed 7 bases from V and 8 bases from J; junction bases left unmatched: 8. The CDR3 runs 14 residues. As DNA, the CDR3 is TGCAGCGCCGGACTAGCGGGGGCTCGAGATGAGCAGTTCTTC. Encoded protein: CSAGLAGARDEQFF.

V and J are TRBV12-3 or TRBV12-4 and TRBJ2-7, with 10 positions matching TRBD1. This CDR3 spans 17 amino acids. V trimming: 3 bases; J trimming: 1 base; junction bases outside the gene matches: 9. The CDR3 loop reads CASSFLGQGLRSYEQYF. DNA for the CDR3: TGTGCCAGCAGTTTTTTGGGACAGGGGTTAAGATCCTACGAGCAGTACTTC.

This chain joins TRBV4-1 and TRBJ2-7, with 7 bases aligning to TRBD1. Germline V lookup: CDR1 MGHRA, CDR2 YSYEKL. V shed 1 base and J 2 bases; nucleotides not matched to a gene: 5. The CDR3 length is 15 residues. CDR3 residues: CASSQAGQPTYEQYF. As DNA, the CDR3 is TGCGCCAGCAGCCAAGCGGGACAGCCAACCTACGAGCAGTACTTC.

This clonotype was observed at least ten times. The rearrangement uses TRBV29-1 and TRBJ2-1; D is ambiguous. The CDR3 has 11 residues. Trimming took 3 bases from V and 7 from J, leaving 7 bases between them. Germline assignment: CDR1 SQVTM and CDR2 ANQGSEA. In DNA form, the CDR3 reads TGCAGCGTTGAGAGCGTGAATGAGCAGTTCTTC. Its translation is CSVESVNEQFF.

In this sample, this clonotype turned up a few times. The rearrangement uses TRBV7-6 and TRBJ2-6, with a tentative D call TRBD1 (6 bases). Trimming pared 5 bases from V and 4 bases from J, leaving 21 bases between. The CDR3 has 18 amino acids. Germline V gene data show CDR1 as SGHVS and CDR2 as FNYEAQ. The CDR3 here is CASSRFGTPNRGANVLTF. The CDR3 coding sequence is TGTGCCAGCAGCCGCTTCGGGACACCCAATCGCGGGGCCAACGTCCTGACTTTC.

This sequence joins TRBV7-6 and TRBJ2-7, with 8 bases matching TRBD1. The CDR3 spans 14 residues. Trimming took 0 bases from V and 6 from J; bases not matched to a gene: 4. CDR1 is SGHVS, CDR2 FNYEAQ, per germline. CDR3 amino acids: CASSLALTGGEQYF. The DNA for the CDR3 is TGTGCCAGCAGCTTAGCCCTCACAGGGGGCGAGCAGTACTTC.

The J gene is TRBJ2-5, the V gene TRBV7-2; possibly TRBD2 for D (5 bases). In germline, CDR1 is SGHTA, CDR2 FQGNSA. The V end was cut by 1 base, the J end by 7 bases, with 7 bases between. The CDR3 loop spans 12 amino acids. The CDR3 spells CASSLGGPTQYF. The CDR3 DNA is TGTGCCAGCAGCTTAGGAGGGCCGACCCAGTACTTC.

J is TRBJ2-3 and V is TRBV4-3; 8 nucleotides agree with TRBD1. The ends lost 0 bases at V and 2 bases at J; junction bases unmatched: 10. Germline V lookup: CDR1 LGHNA, CDR2 YSLEER. The CDR3 loop spans 18 amino acids. CDR3 sequence (DNA): TGCGCCAGCAGCCAAGATTATCCGGACAGGGATTTCACAGATACGCAGTATTTT. Its protein is CASSQDYPDRDFTDTQYF.

The genes are TRBV4-3 and TRBJ2-1; 14 positions agree with TRBD2. The germline V gene has CDR1 LGHNA and CDR2 YSLEER. Germline trimming cut 0 bases from V and 1 base from J; bases unmatched to any gene: 11. The CDR3 consists of 21 residues. The CDR3 loop is CASSQDYPRLAGGTSYNEQFF. Here the CDR3 DNA reads TGCGCCAGCAGCCAAGATTATCCCCGACTAGCGGGGGGGACTTCCTACAATGAGCAGTTCTTC.

The chain has TRBV7-2 and TRBJ2-3; no clear D gene. Trimming left V 4 bases short and J 5 bases short, with 10 bases between. CDR1 SGHTA and CDR2 FQGNSA come from the germline V gene. The length of the CDR3 is 13 residues. CDR3 nucleotides: TGTGCCAGCAGCTCAGCCCCCAGAGATACGCAGTATTTT. Amino acids: CASSSAPRDTQYF.

The chain combines TRBV4-1 with TRBJ1-1; no firm D call. The germline V gene encodes CDR1 MGHRA and CDR2 YSYEKL. This CDR3 region has 13 residues. V lost 0 bases and J lost 6, with 8 bases in between. In DNA, the CDR3 is TGCGCCAGCAGCCAAGATGGGGTCGCTGAAGCTTTCTTT. This sequence encodes CASSQDGVAEAFF.

The chain uses TRBV20-1 and TRBJ2-7; 9 nucleotides line up with TRBD1. Germline loops: CDR1 DFQATT, CDR2 SNEGSKA (reference sequence). This CDR3 contains 12 residues. Germline trimming cut 7 bases from V and 3 bases from J; bases unmatched to any gene: 4. This CDR3 reads CSVRTGDYEQYF. The DNA of the CDR3 is TGCAGTGTTCGGACAGGGGACTACGAGCAGTACTTC.

CDR3 region: CASSSGANIQYF. CDR3 coding DNA: TGCGCCAGCAGCTCAGGGGCAAACATTCAGTACTTC. The V call is TRBV4-1, the J call TRBJ2-4, with a weak D call TRBD1 (6 bases). V lost 5 bases and J 6 bases, leaving 8 bases between the germline ends. CDR3 size: 12 residues. Germline-derived CDR1 and CDR2 are MGHRA and YSYEKL.

The genes are TRBV6-6 and TRBJ1-5; D is ambiguous. Germline V lookup: CDR1 MNHNY, CDR2 SVGAGI (reference sequence). There are 16 residues in the CDR3. V lost 0 bases, J lost 0 bases, and 9 bases lay in between. The CDR3 sequence: CASSYSAADSNQPQHF. CDR3 nucleotides: TGTGCCAGCAGTTACTCGGCGGCAGATAGCAATCAGCCCCAGCATTTT.

This chain links TRBV2 with TRBJ2-4; D tentatively reads TRBD1 or TRBD2 (5 bases each). Judging by the DNA end, TRBJ2-7 fits better; the J call may be wrong. Germline values: CDR1 SNHLY, CDR2 FYNNEI. The CDR3 is 12 amino acids. The CDR3 region has the DNA TGTGCCGGTTGGGGGAATCCCTACGAGCAGTACTTC. Encoded protein: CAGWGNPYEQYF.

The chain carries TRBV11-2 and TRBJ2-7; maybe TRBD1 (5 bases). Germline V CDR1 and CDR2: SGHAT, FQNNGV. The CDR3 is made up of 14 amino acids. Between the trimmed V and J ends, which lost 5 bases and 3 bases, there was a span of 14 bases. CDR3 sequence (DNA): TGTGCCAGCAGCCATCGTAGGGGCTACTACGAGCAGTACTTC. Its protein product is CASSHRRGYYEQYF.

This clonotype occurred a few times. CDR3 residues: CASSQERARDEQFF. CDR3 DNA: TGTGCCAGCAGCCAAGAAAGAGCTCGGGATGAGCAGTTCTTC. The rearrangement links TRBV4-2 to TRBJ2-1; D unresolved. Per the germline V gene, CDR1 is LGHNA and CDR2 is YNFKEQ. Trimming removed 0 bases at V and 8 bases at J, with 11 bases between. The CDR3 has 14 amino acids.

J is TRBJ2-7 and V is TRBV20-1; the D call may be TRBD1 or TRBD2 (6 bases each). Germline assignment: CDR1 DFQATT and CDR2 SNEGSKA (reference sequence). This CDR3 contains 12 residues. Trimming shortened V by 4 bases and J by 7 bases, and 14 bases separated the two germline ends. The CDR3 bases are TGCAGTGCTAAGAGGGGGGTCGGGGAGCAGTACTTC. Protein sequence: CSAKRGVGEQYF.

There are a few counts of this clonotype. V is TRBV11-2 and J is TRBJ2-7; 7 positions match TRBD2. From germline, CDR1 is SGHAT and CDR2 FQNNGV. V lost 5 bases, J lost 0 bases, and 10 bases stayed unmatched. This CDR3 comprises 16 residues. DNA of the CDR3: TGTGCCAGCAGCCCCAGTAGTAGCGGGCGCTCCTACGAGCAGTACTTC. Translating it yields CASSPSSSGRSYEQYF.